These 23 T cell receptor beta chains were all obtained from the same sample, sequenced in a study of cytomegalovirus exposure and HLA in healthy donors. It was with 60 Vbeta and 13 Jbeta primers that the PCR ran. Method: immunoSEQ multiplex PCR; TCRdb's copy keeps in-frame clones and lacks some. The sample holds approximately 150,000 clones, more than 60% seen once. The sequencing sample was made of PBMCs. These receptors all stem from a human donor in good health.

This clone was seen just once. This sequence joins TRBV9 and TRBJ1-1; D is unresolved. V was shortened by 0 bases and J by 1 base, with 7 bases between the two germline ends. This CDR3 has 14 residues. Germline-derived CDR1 and CDR2 are SGDLS and YYNGEE. The CDR3 nucleotides are TGTGCCAGCAGCGTAGGTGGGCGGAACACTGAAGCTTTCTTT. Translation gives CASSVGGRNTEAFF.

This clone was seen a few times. CDR3 nucleotide sequence: TGTGCCAGCAGGGGACAGGGGATGAACACTGAAGCTTTCTTT. This codes for CASRGQGMNTEAFF. The rearrangement joins TRBV6-1 to TRBJ1-1; the match to TRBD1 covers 10 bases. Unmatched junction bases numbered 1, after V lost 6 bases and J lost 0 bases. Germline V CDR1 and CDR2: MNHNS, SASEGT. CDR3 size: 14 residues.

This clone was found a few times. The J gene is TRBJ1-5, the V gene TRBV18; 10 bases map to TRBD1. This CDR3 region has 16 residues. V lost 5 bases, J lost 2 bases, and 6 bases stayed unmatched. The germline V gene has CDR1 KGHSH and CDR2 LQKENI. The CDR3 DNA reads as TGTGCCAGCTCAATGACAGGGGGCGCGGGCAATCAGCCCCAGCATTTT. This codes for CASSMTGGAGNQPQHF.

V is TRBV5-1 and J is TRBJ1-1, with D possibly being TRBD1 (6 bases). The CDR3 covers 15 residues. With 4 bases removed from V and 3 bases from J, the gap between germline ends came to 16 bases. CDR1 SGHRS and CDR2 YFSETQ come from the germline V gene. CDR3 region: CASSRTTGGDTEAFF. The DNA of the CDR3 is TGCGCCAGCAGCCGGACGACAGGAGGAGACACTGAAGCTTTCTTT.

CDR3 region: CASSGQGNTEAFF. CDR3 in DNA: TGTGCCAGCAGCGGACAGGGAAACACTGAAGCTTTCTTT. The V call is TRBV7-3, the J call TRBJ1-1; TRBD1 aligns across 8 bases. This CDR3 region has 13 residues. Germline CDR1 reads SGHTA; CDR2 reads FQGTGA. V dropped 5 bases and J dropped 2; count of bases not matched to a gene: 1.

This chain uses TRBV27 with TRBJ2-1; 9 nucleotides match TRBD1. V lost 2 bases and J lost 6; bases outside the gene matches: 11. The CDR3 is 17 amino acids. CDR1 and CDR2 from the germline V gene are MNHEY and SMNVEV (reference sequence). The CDR3 region has the DNA TGTGCCAGCAGTTTAACCGGGACAGGGTTCAGAACCAATGAGCAGTTCTTC. Its translation is CASSLTGTGFRTNEQFF.

The chain employs TRBV27 and TRBJ2-7, with 11 bases identical to TRBD2. V shed 3 bases and J 0 bases; nucleotides not matched to a gene: 4. Germline V gives CDR1 MNHEY, CDR2 SMNVEV (reference sequence). CDR3 length: 16 residues. CDR3 region: CASSFSSGGVSYEQYF. The CDR3 nucleotides read TGTGCCAGCAGTTTTAGTAGCGGGGGGGTCTCCTACGAGCAGTACTTC.

V is TRBV7-9 and J is TRBJ2-1; 9 bases agree with TRBD2. Per germline, CDR1 SEHNR and CDR2 FQNEAQ (reference sequence). CDR3 length: 17 residues. V dropped 5 bases and J dropped 4; count of bases not matched to a gene: 12. The DNA of the CDR3 is TGTGCCAGCAGCCCGGGGCAGACTAGCGGTTTATACAATGAGCAGTTCTTC. It yields the protein CASSPGQTSGLYNEQFF.

The V call is TRBV12-5, the J call TRBJ1-1, with D hard to call. Looked up from germline, CDR1 is LGHNT and CDR2 is FRNRAP. With 0 bases removed from V and 3 bases from J, the gap between germline ends came to 11 bases. CDR3 length: 15 amino acids. The CDR3 DNA reads TGTGCTAGTGGTTTGGTCGTCGCGTTCGACACTGAAGCTTTCTTT. As protein: CASGLVVAFDTEAFF.

The chain joins TRBV9 to TRBJ2-1, with D maybe TRBD2 (6 bases). Trimming cost V 3 bases and J 6 bases, with 16 bases left between them. CDR3 size: 15 residues. Germline lookup yields CDR1 SGDLS and CDR2 YYNGEE. The CDR3 spells CASSAPGLNSNEQFF. The DNA of the CDR3 is TGTGCCAGCAGCGCGCCGGGACTGAACTCCAATGAGCAGTTCTTC.

The rearrangement links TRBV13 to TRBJ2-3; TRBD2 aligns across 10 bases. In germline, CDR1 is PRHDT, CDR2 FYEKMQ (reference sequence). The CDR3 totals 16 residues. The junction had 4 bases not matched to a gene; V was cut back by 1 base and J by 3 bases. CDR3 sequence (DNA): TGTGCCAGCAGCTTAGTAGCGGGGGGTAGTACAGATACGCAGTATTTT. This codes for CASSLVAGGSTDTQYF.

V is TRBV27 and J is TRBJ2-7; TRBD1 matches at 11 bases. Germline values: CDR1 MNHEY, CDR2 SMNVEV (reference sequence). CDR3 size: 15 residues. After removal of 5 bases from V and 3 bases from J, the junction contained 6 bases not matched to a gene. The CDR3 DNA sequence: TGTGCCAGCAGTCCGCGGACAGGGGGCCGCTACGAGCAGTACTTC. This translates into CASSPRTGGRYEQYF.

V gene TRBV2 combines with J gene TRBJ2-3; D is unresolved. Germline-derived CDR1 and CDR2 are SNHLY and FYNNEI. CDR3 size: 14 residues. V gave up 4 bases and J gave up 3 bases, with 11 bases separating them. DNA of the CDR3: TGTGCCAGCAGTGGGAGACTTACTACAGATACGCAGTATTTT. It specifies CASSGRLTTDTQYF.

This chain uses TRBV19 with TRBJ2-3; TRBD2 matches at 11 bases. The junction had 4 bases not matched to a gene; V was cut back by 5 bases and J by 6 bases. The CDR3 sequence is 14 residues long. CDR1 is LNHDA and CDR2 is SQIVND in the germline V gene (reference sequence). The CDR3 DNA follows: TGTGCCAGTAGTCAACTAGCGGGGGTGGATACGCAGTATTTT. Translating it yields CASSQLAGVDTQYF.

The J gene is TRBJ2-1, the V gene TRBV4-1, with TRBD1 matching over 10 bases. The V segment lost 0 bases and the J segment 6 bases; nucleotides outside the gene matches: 17. Germline CDR1 is MGHRA and CDR2 is YSYEKL. The CDR3 sequence is 20 residues long. In nucleotides, the CDR3 is TGCGCCAGCAGCCAAGATGGGTTAGAGACAGGGGGCTTTCAGTTCAATGAGCAGTTCTTC. This translates into CASSQDGLETGGFQFNEQFF.

The gene calls are TRBV11-2 and TRBJ2-7; D call uncertain. Germline V lookup: CDR1 SGHAT, CDR2 FQNNGV. The V end lost 0 bases, the J end lost 4 bases, and 4 bases lay between the germline ends. There are 12 residues in the CDR3. The CDR3 sequence: CASSLERYEQYF. The CDR3 DNA reads TGTGCCAGCAGCTTAGAACGGTACGAGCAGTACTTC.

The chain employs TRBV10-3 and TRBJ2-5; TRBD1 aligns across 7 bases. Germline V gene lookup returns CDR1 ENHRY and CDR2 SYGVKD. This CDR3 region has 13 residues. The ends lost 10 bases at V and 5 bases at J; junction bases unmatched: 10. CDR3 amino acids: CATSGTERETQYF. Here the CDR3 DNA reads TGTGCCACCTCCGGGACAGAGAGGGAGACCCAGTACTTC.

The V call is TRBV7-9, the J call TRBJ1-2; D gene ambiguous. The germline CDR1 and CDR2 sequences are SEHNR and FQNEAQ (reference sequence). Trimming took 1 base from V and 6 from J, leaving 9 bases between them. The CDR3 has 13 amino acids. The CDR3 here is CASSLEQKDGYTF. The DNA for the CDR3 is TGTGCCAGCAGCTTAGAACAGAAGGATGGCTACACCTTC. The full variable domain, completed using reference TRBV7-9 and TRBJ1-2, is DTGVSQNPRHKITKRGQNVTFRCDPISEHNRLYWYRQTLGQGPEFLTYFQNEAQLEKSRLLSDRFSAERPKGSFSTLEIQRTEQGDSAMYLCASSLEQKDGYTFGSGTRLTVV.

This clone was seen a few times. The J gene is TRBJ1-6, the V gene TRBV6-5; D gene ambiguous. The V end lost 6 bases, the J end lost 8 bases, and 11 bases lay between the germline ends. The CDR3 is 13 amino acids. CDR1 and CDR2 from the germline V gene are MNHEY and SVGAGI. CDR3 loop: CASSLRADSPLHF. DNA of the CDR3: TGTGCCAGCAGCCTCCGAGCTGATTCACCCCTCCACTTT.

The genes are TRBV6-6 and TRBJ1-5; D is unresolved. Trimming stripped 5 bases from V and 1 base from J, with 6 bases between. Germline V lookup: CDR1 MNHNY, CDR2 SVGAGI (reference sequence). The CDR3 runs to 13 residues. The CDR3 DNA is TGTGCCAGCAGTCCCCAGAGCAATCAGCCCCAGCATTTT. Protein product: CASSPQSNQPQHF.

V is TRBV7-8 and J is TRBJ1-6, with D unclear. V was shortened by 2 bases and J by 10 bases, with 12 bases between the two germline ends. This CDR3 is 14 amino acids long. Germline values: CDR1 SGHVS, CDR2 FQNEAQ. In DNA, the CDR3 is TGTGCCAGCAGCTTAACTAGAGATGGGTCACCCCTCCACTTT. Encoded protein: CASSLTRDGSPLHF.

This chain links TRBV10-3 with TRBJ2-5; D unresolved. Germline CDR1 reads ENHRY; CDR2 reads SYGVKD. The CDR3 is 14 amino acids. Trimming left V 4 bases short and J 2 bases short, with 11 bases between. The CDR3 here is CAISGSREQETQYF. The CDR3 DNA reads TGTGCCATCAGTGGGTCGAGAGAACAAGAGACCCAGTACTTC.

The rearrangement joins TRBV7-2 to TRBJ2-3, with 8 bases matching TRBD2. Germline V gives CDR1 SGHTA, CDR2 FQGNSA. The J segment lost 1 base and the V segment lost 8 bases, leaving 2 bases of the junction unmatched. The CDR3 extends over 13 amino acids. CDR3 region: CASGRGGTDTQYF. CDR3 coding DNA: TGTGCCAGCGGGCGGGGGGGCACAGATACGCAGTATTTT.